One sample yielded the 10 T cell receptor beta chains listed below, sequenced in a study of beta chain features in type 1 diabetes. General study results and limits: Within each of all four CD4+ subsets, Type 1 diabetes patients had TCRB CDR3s that were moderately but significantly shorter.

All of the isolated RNA was reverse transcribed, so expressed TCRB transcripts were sequenced. This table comes from immunoSEQ multiplex PCR, and its TCRdb copy is limited to in-frame clones, with some not included. Here the sample spans around 170,000 clones, around 9.7% being singletons. Their antigen targets remain unknown. Sample: central memory CD4+ T cells from blood. Every receptor here comes from a woman aged 25-40 years with type 1 diabetes.

In this sample, this clone turned up a few times. The gene calls are TRBV5-1 and TRBJ2-5, with 7 nucleotides matching TRBD1. Trimming at V came to 2 bases and at J to 0 bases, leaving 1 base not matched to a gene. The germline V gene has CDR1 SGHRS and CDR2 YFSETQ. The length of the CDR3 is 14 residues. The CDR3 reads CASSLQGYQETQYF. The CDR3 DNA sequence: TGCGCCAGCAGCTTACAGGGGTACCAAGAGACCCAGTACTTC.

The chain combines TRBV5-1 with TRBJ1-3; TRBD1 aligns across 9 bases. Germline V lookup: CDR1 SGHRS, CDR2 YFSETQ. With 3 bases clipped from V and 8 bases from J, the junction kept 3 bases outside the gene matches. This CDR3 contains 13 residues. The DNA for the CDR3 is TGCGCCAGCAGCTCACAGGGGGCTGACACCATATATTTT. This codes for CASSSQGADTIYF. Looking up the rest from reference TRBV5-1 and TRBJ1-3 gives the full variable domain: KAGVTQTPRYLIKTRGQQVTLSCSPISGHRSVSWYQQTPGQGLQFLFEYFSETQRNKGNFPGRFSGRQFSNSRSEMNVSTLELGDSALYLCASSSQGADTIYFGEGSWLTVV.

This clone came up a few times. CDR3 loop: CAIRPGQGGMAQYF. The CDR3 DNA sequence: TGTGCCATCCGACCCGGACAGGGCGGAATGGCGCAGTACTTC. The chain uses TRBV28 and TRBJ2-7; 8 nucleotides match TRBD1. After removal of 10 bases from V and 9 bases from J, the junction contained 17 bases not matched to a gene. The germline CDR1 and CDR2 sequences are MDHEN and SYDVKM. The CDR3 is 14 amino acids. Drawing the rest from reference TRBV28 and TRBJ2-7, the complete variable domain is DVKVTQSSRYLVKRTGEKVFLECVQDMDHENMFWYRQDPGLGLRLIYFSYDVKMKEKGDIPEGYSVSREKKERFSLILESASTNQTSMYLCAIRPGQGGMAQYFGPGTRLTVT.

This clone appeared a few times. The chain links TRBV5-1 to TRBJ2-7; D is perhaps TRBD1 (6 bases). Germline V lookup: CDR1 SGHRS, CDR2 YFSETQ. V lost 4 bases and J 3 bases, leaving 14 bases between the germline ends. CDR3 length: 14 residues. CDR3: CASSMPGHLYEQYF. The CDR3, as DNA: TGCGCCAGCAGCATGCCGGGACATCTCTACGAGCAGTACTTC.

This clone was picked up a small number of times. The CDR3, as DNA: TGCAGCGTTGACGGCGGTGAGGGGGCTTTCGAGCAGTACTTC. This codes for CSVDGGEGAFEQYF. The chain has TRBV29-1 and TRBJ2-7, with 7 positions matching TRBD1. V shed 3 bases, J shed 6 bases, and the junction held 11 bases outside the gene matches. The V gene's germline CDR1 is SQVTM and CDR2 ANQGSEA. This CDR3 is built from 14 residues.

V gene TRBV10-2 combines with J gene TRBJ1-1, with 7 bases that match TRBD1. After removal of 3 bases from V and 5 bases from J, the junction contained 6 bases not matched to a gene. Germline assignment: CDR1 WSHSY and CDR2 SAAADI. This CDR3 contains 14 residues. The CDR3 is CASSDTGVRTEAFF. The DNA for the CDR3 is TGCGCCAGCAGTGATACAGGGGTTAGGACTGAAGCTTTCTTT.

With regard to this clone: Additional DNA sequences in this sample encode the identical CDR3. The chain employs TRBV5-4 and TRBJ2-5, with D unresolved. The CDR3 length is 14 residues. The germline V and J ends were trimmed by 0 bases and 2 bases, with 8 bases remaining between them. The germline V gene has CDR1 SGHNT and CDR2 YYREEE (reference sequence). CDR3 loop: CASSLESGQETQYF. The CDR3 DNA reads as TGTGCCAGCAGCTTGGAGTCGGGTCAAGAGACCCAGTACTTC.

This clone was counted only a few times. V gene TRBV5-4 combines with J gene TRBJ2-7, with 8 bases lining up with TRBD2. Germline V gives CDR1 SGHNT, CDR2 YYREEE (reference sequence). CDR3 length equals 14 residues. Trimming took 3 bases from V and 0 from J; bases not matched to a gene: 2. The DNA of the CDR3 is TGTGCCAGCAGCTCTGGACTAGCCTCCTACGAGCAGTACTTC. Translated: CASSSGLASYEQYF.

In its sample, this clone was seen a few times. The chain joins TRBV6-5 to TRBJ2-1, with D possibly being TRBD2 (6 bases). The V end was cut by 6 bases, the J end by 4 bases, with 13 bases between. The CDR3 sequence is 14 residues long. Germline loops: CDR1 MNHEY, CDR2 SVGAGI. In nucleotides, the CDR3 is TGTGCCAGCAGCAATCCGGGAGCTTACAATGAGCAGTTCTTC. Translated, it gives CASSNPGAYNEQFF.

This clone was picked up a small number of times. This sample includes further DNA sequences coding for the same CDR3. This chain joins TRBV5-1 and TRBJ1-1, with a possible D match to TRBD1 (5 bases). Germline V CDR1 and CDR2: SGHRS, YFSETQ. V lost 4 bases and J 5 bases, leaving 12 bases between the germline ends. CDR3 length equals 13 residues. CDR3 nucleotide sequence: TGCGCCAGCAGCCGGGATGGGGGGACTGAAGCTTTCTTT. Translation: CASSRDGGTEAFF.